Shown below are 21 T cell receptor beta chains from a single sample sequenced in a study of blood T cell repertoires in COVID-19. TCRdb's copy holds only in-frame clones and misses some; the assay was immunoSEQ multiplex PCR. The data contain 440,000 or so clones, over 75% of them singletons. The sequenced material came from peripheral blood. These receptors all come from a middle-aged woman with COVID-19, enrolled during active disease.

The gene calls are TRBV2 and TRBJ1-1; D remains unclear. The CDR3 has 14 amino acids. Trimming cost V 7 bases and J 4 bases, with 16 bases left between them. CDR1 and CDR2 (germline): SNHLY, FYNNEI. This chain's CDR3 is CASIMESDVTEAFF. CDR3 in DNA: TGTGCCAGCATTATGGAGTCCGACGTCACTGAAGCTTTCTTT. The full variable domain, its missing parts supplied by reference TRBV2 and TRBJ1-1, is EPEVTQTPSHQVTQMGQEVILRCVPISNHLYFYWYRQILGQKVEFLVSFYNNEISEKSEIFDDQFSVERPDGSNFTLKIRSTKLEDSAMYFCASIMESDVTEAFFGQGTRLTVV.

This clone was observed once. This sequence joins TRBV27 and TRBJ1-6; TRBD1 agrees at 9 bases. CDR1 is MNHEY and CDR2 is SMNVEV in the germline V gene (reference sequence). The CDR3 is 17 residues long. The J segment lost 0 bases and the V segment lost 5 bases, leaving 5 bases of the junction unmatched. Here the CDR3 reads CASSGQGRSSYNSPLHF. Here the CDR3 DNA reads TGTGCCAGCAGTGGACAGGGGCGAAGCTCCTATAATTCACCCCTCCACTTT.

This clone was counted a few times. V and J are TRBV9 and TRBJ2-3; TRBD1 agrees at 8 bases. This CDR3 has 14 amino acids. The V and J ends lost 6 bases and 4 bases, in that order; junction bases with no gene match: 7. CDR1 and CDR2 (germline): SGDLS, YYNGEE. CDR3 sequence (DNA): TGTGCCAGCAAGCTCCAGGGGGCTGCAGATACGCAGTATTTT. This encodes CASKLQGAADTQYF.

The chain uses TRBV6-2 or TRBV6-3 and TRBJ1-3; the D is unclear. V lost 0 bases and J 1 base, leaving 4 bases between the germline ends. This CDR3 contains 14 residues. Looked up from germline, CDR1 is MNHEY and CDR2 is SVGEGT. In DNA form, the CDR3 reads TGTGCCAGCAGTTACTCTCCTTCTGGAAACACCATATATTTT. Its protein is CASSYSPSGNTIYF.

The rearrangement uses TRBV28 and TRBJ2-7, with TRBD1 matching over 7 bases. Germline CDR1 reads MDHEN; CDR2 reads SYDVKM. The CDR3 runs to 14 residues. J lost 6 bases, V lost 3 bases, and 8 bases had no gene match. The CDR3 region is CASSFWRQGSEQYF. CDR3 coding DNA: TGTGCCAGCAGTTTCTGGAGACAGGGCTCCGAGCAGTACTTC.

This clone was observed a single time. The chain is built from TRBV30 and TRBJ1-4, with D tentatively TRBD1 (6 bases). Trimming pared 2 bases from V and 7 bases from J, leaving 23 bases between. The germline gives CDR1 GTSNPN, CDR2 SVGIG (reference sequence). The CDR3 contains 17 residues. Written as DNA, the CDR3 is TGTGCCTGGAGTCGGGGAGGGGGACGATTTCAAAGTGAAAAACTGTTTTTT. Its translation is CAWSRGGGRFQSEKLFF.

The chain combines TRBV7-6 with TRBJ2-3; tentatively, D is TRBD2 (6 bases). The germline V gene has CDR1 SGHVS and CDR2 FNYEAQ. Trimming removed 0 bases at V and 3 bases at J, with 10 bases between. The CDR3 is 15 amino acids. CDR3 DNA: TGTGCCAGCAGCTTAGCCCACGGGGGTACAGATACGCAGTATTTT. Amino acid sequence: CASSLAHGGTDTQYF.

J is TRBJ1-1 and V is TRBV7-2; D is undetermined. V was clipped by 3 bases and J by 7 bases, with 21 bases between them. The CDR3 extends over 16 amino acids. CDR1 and CDR2 (germline): SGHTA, FQGNSA. CDR3 DNA sequence: TGTGCCAGCAGCTTTTTCTTGCCGGGGAATCGAGGTGAAGCTTTCTTT. It encodes CASSFFLPGNRGEAFF.

This chain uses TRBV10-3 with TRBJ1-1; a weak D match, TRBD1 (6 bases). The V gene lost 5 bases and the J gene lost 1 base, with 11 bases spanning the gap. The germline gives CDR1 ENHRY, CDR2 SYGVKD. The CDR3 is 14 amino acids. The DNA of the CDR3 is TGTGCCATCAGTACGATGACAGGGAACACTGAAGCTTTCTTT. This translates into CAISTMTGNTEAFF.

V is TRBV12-5 and J is TRBJ2-3; 10 nucleotides match TRBD2. Germline V gene lookup returns CDR1 LGHNT and CDR2 FRNRAP. The ends lost 1 base at V and 6 bases at J; junction bases unmatched: 4. The CDR3 extends over 15 amino acids. Here the CDR3 reads CASGLGQTSGDTQYF. The CDR3 DNA sequence: TGTGCTAGTGGTTTGGGTCAGACTAGCGGGGATACGCAGTATTTT.

The V and J genes are TRBV3-1 (or the pseudogene TRBV3-2) and TRBJ1-1, with 8 bases fitting TRBD1. The V gene end was trimmed by 3 bases and the J gene end by 8 bases; junction bases not matched to a gene: 20. Per the germline V gene, CDR1 is LGHDT and CDR2 is YNNKEL (reference sequence). CDR3 size: 18 residues. In nucleotides, the CDR3 is TGTGCCAGCAGCCATCAAGTGTGGGGGACAGGAACGAGAGAAGAAGCTTTCTTT. Amino acids: CASSHQVWGTGTREEAFF.

The V call is TRBV27, the J call TRBJ1-6; 7 nucleotides match TRBD1. The germline gives CDR1 MNHEY, CDR2 SMNVEV (reference sequence). The CDR3 sequence is 18 residues long. Trimming cost V 2 bases and J 4 bases; bases outside gene matches: 11. CDR3 nucleotide sequence: TGTGCCAGCAGTTTAACACTACCGGGACAGAGTTATAATTCACCCCTCCACTTT. Translation gives CASSLTLPGQSYNSPLHF.

The chain has TRBV5-1 and TRBJ2-3, with TRBD2 matching over 7 bases. CDR3 length equals 16 residues. Germline V gene data show CDR1 as SGHRS and CDR2 as YFSETQ. J gave up 4 bases and V 0 bases, and 8 bases lay outside the gene matches. The CDR3 DNA sequence: TGCGCCAGCAGCTTGGCTGGGGAGGGGCTCGCAGATACGCAGTATTTT. It translates to CASSLAGEGLADTQYF.

The chain links TRBV5-1 to TRBJ1-2; D possibly corresponds to TRBD1 (5 bases). The V gene's germline CDR1 is SGHRS and CDR2 YFSETQ. Trimming removed 0 bases at V and 1 base at J, with 13 bases between. The length of the CDR3 is 16 residues. This chain's CDR3 is CASSLGRAGINYGYTF. The CDR3 nucleotides are TGCGCCAGCAGCTTGGGAAGGGCAGGGATTAACTATGGCTACACCTTC. Full variable domain (missing parts from reference TRBV5-1 and TRBJ1-2): KAGVTQTPRYLIKTRGQQVTLSCSPISGHRSVSWYQQTPGQGLQFLFEYFSETQRNKGNFPGRFSGRQFSNSRSEMNVSTLELGDSALYLCASSLGRAGINYGYTFGSGTRLTVV.

This chain connects TRBV5-6 to TRBJ1-6; D remains unclear. V dropped 3 bases and J dropped 6 bases, with 13 bases sitting between them. The germline gives CDR1 SGHDT, CDR2 YYEEEE. CDR3 length: 15 residues. The CDR3 sequence: CASSSSEGGNSPLHF. DNA for the CDR3: TGTGCCAGCAGCTCCTCCGAGGGAGGTAATTCACCCCTCCACTTT.

The chain combines TRBV15 with TRBJ2-7; the match to TRBD1 covers 8 bases. The CDR3 has 15 amino acids. Trimming removed 1 base from V and 2 bases from J; junction bases left unmatched: 4. Germline-derived CDR1 and CDR2 are LNHNV and YYDKDF (reference sequence). CDR3 in DNA: TGTGCCACCAGCAGAGGGGACAGGCCGGCCTACGAGCAGTACTTC. Amino acid sequence: CATSRGDRPAYEQYF.

This chain links TRBV24-1 with TRBJ2-5; possible D gene TRBD1, 5 bases. This CDR3 has 15 residues. The germline gives CDR1 KGHDR, CDR2 SFDVKD. The V end was cut by 2 bases, the J end by 2 bases, with 11 bases between. CDR3 sequence reads: CATSDSGQGQETQYF. In nucleotides, the CDR3 is TGTGCCACCAGTGATTCCGGGCAGGGTCAAGAGACCCAGTACTTC.

This chain joins TRBV20-1 and TRBJ1-2; no clear D. The germline V gene has CDR1 DFQATT and CDR2 SNEGSKA (reference sequence). The CDR3 loop spans 15 amino acids. Trimming left V 3 bases short and J 6 bases short, with 20 bases between. CDR3 nucleotide sequence: TGCAGTGCTAGTCGGGCGGGTACTACTGGGGATGGCTACACCTTC. Its translation: CSASRAGTTGDGYTF.

The chain joins TRBV5-4 to TRBJ1-1; 11 nucleotides agree with TRBD1. J gave up 6 bases and V 4 bases, and 5 bases lay outside the gene matches. Germline V lookup: CDR1 SGHNT, CDR2 YYREEE (reference sequence). This CDR3 is built from 14 residues. CDR3 bases: TGTGCCAGCAGCCCTGGACAGGGGGCAGCTGAAGCTTTCTTT. The encoded protein is CASSPGQGAAEAFF.

The genes are TRBV7-9 and TRBJ2-7; TRBD1 is a possible D gene (6 bases). Trimming left V 8 bases short and J 3 bases short, with 23 bases between. Germline V gene lookup returns CDR1 SEHNR and CDR2 FQNEAQ (reference sequence). This CDR3 contains 16 residues. CDR3 sequence reads: CASELRQQGPNYEQYF. The CDR3 DNA reads TGTGCCAGCGAGCTTCGGCAGCAGGGGCCCAACTACGAGCAGTACTTC.

The chain uses TRBV19 and TRBJ2-2, with D perhaps TRBD1 (6 bases). The CDR3 has 13 amino acids. Germline assignment: CDR1 LNHDA and CDR2 SQIVND (reference sequence). The V end lost 6 bases, the J end lost 8 bases, and 13 bases lay between the germline ends. CDR3 sequence: CASSTTGSGELFF. The CDR3 DNA reads as TGTGCCAGTAGCACTACAGGGTCTGGGGAGCTGTTTTTT.